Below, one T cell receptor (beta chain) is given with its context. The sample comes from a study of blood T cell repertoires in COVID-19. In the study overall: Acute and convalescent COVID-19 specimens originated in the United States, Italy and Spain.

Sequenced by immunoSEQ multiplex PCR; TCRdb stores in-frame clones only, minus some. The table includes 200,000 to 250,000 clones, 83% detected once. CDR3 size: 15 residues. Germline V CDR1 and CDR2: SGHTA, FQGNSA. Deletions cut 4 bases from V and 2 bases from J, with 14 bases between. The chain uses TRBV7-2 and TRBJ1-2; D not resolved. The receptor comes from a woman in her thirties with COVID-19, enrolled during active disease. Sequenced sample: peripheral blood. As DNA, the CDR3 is TGTGCCAGCAGCTCGGCCACTATGGCCAACTATGGCTACACCTTC. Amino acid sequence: CASSSATMANYGYTF.